The clone carrying this T cell receptor (beta chain) came up a few times. The record originates from a study of blood T cells in healthy people across ages. The V and J ends lost 3 bases and 3 bases respectively, with 9 bases between them. The germline V gene has CDR1 LNHNV and CDR2 YYDKDF (reference sequence). The CDR3 runs to 14 residues. Next came a second PCR, run for about 7 to 12 cycles, which used a sample-barcoded 5' primer along with a J-beta primer mix. TCRdb reprocessed the 5' RACE reads with MiXCR, giving one entry per CDR3 protein. This sample yields approximately 850,000 distinct CDR3 sequences, of which 40% to 50% are seen a single time; approximately 19% belongs to the top ten.

Input material: blood. The TCR was taken from a man between 60 and 75 years old in good health. V is TRBV15 and J is TRBJ1-5; D remains unclear. The DNA of the CDR3 is TGTGCCACCAGCAGGGGAGAGCCCAATCAGCCCCAGCATTTT. This encodes CATSRGEPNQPQHF.